Each of the 27 T cell receptor beta chains below was sequenced from the same sample in a study of T cells in Graves' hyperthyroidism and ophthalmopathy. Using RNA transcripts as the source, TCR beta CDR3 regions were amplified. When the TCR CDR3 underwent first-round RT-PCR, the HTBI primer set was used. TCRdb fed the multiplex PCR reads into MiXCR, producing one record per CDR3 protein. The data show around 250,000 distinct CDR3 sequences, with roughly 15% seen just once and about 14% held by the top ten. The sequenced material came from blood. These receptors were taken from a woman aged 40 to 50 with Graves' hyperthyroidism that later progressed to Graves' ophthalmopathy.

Many counts were recorded for this clonotype. This chain connects TRBV5-8 to TRBJ1-5; tentatively, D is TRBD1 (5 bases). Germline CDR1 is SGHTS and CDR2 is YDEGEE. This CDR3 region has 15 residues. V lost 6 bases, J lost 0 bases, and 13 bases lay in between. CDR3 sequence (DNA): TGTGCCAGCATCGATCGAGGGGATAGCAATCAGCCCCAGCATTTT. Amino acids: CASIDRGDSNQPQHF.

This clonotype was detected many times. The genes are TRBV5-1 and TRBJ2-2; D call uncertain. V gave up 8 bases and J gave up 0 bases, with 5 bases separating them. Looked up from germline, CDR1 is SGHRS and CDR2 is YFSETQ. CDR3 length equals 12 residues. This CDR3 is CASQTNTGELFF. For the CDR3, the DNA is TGCGCCAGTCAAACGAACACCGGGGAGCTGTTTTTT. Complete variable domain (other parts from reference TRBV5-1 and TRBJ2-2): KAGVTQTPRYLIKTRGQQVTLSCSPISGHRSVSWYQQTPGQGLQFLFEYFSETQRNKGNFPGRFSGRQFSNSRSEMNVSTLELGDSALYLCASQTNTGELFFGEGSRLTVL.

The sample holds many counts of this clonotype. The J gene is TRBJ1-2, the V gene TRBV7-8; D is uncertain. There are 14 residues in the CDR3. Germline V CDR1 and CDR2: SGHVS, FQNEAQ. V was trimmed by 0 bases and J by 8 bases, leaving 13 bases between them. Here the CDR3 DNA reads TGTGCCAGCAGCTTAGCGCCAACTTCTATGGGCTACACCTTC. Protein: CASSLAPTSMGYTF.

This clonotype was picked up many times. This chain uses TRBV13 with TRBJ2-1; TRBD1 matches at 7 bases. V shed 5 bases, J shed 4 bases, and the junction held 5 bases outside the gene matches. The CDR3 contains 14 residues. In germline, CDR1 is PRHDT, CDR2 FYEKMQ (reference sequence). CDR3 in amino acids: CASSPGTAYNEQFF. DNA for the CDR3: TGTGCCAGCAGCCCAGGGACAGCATACAATGAGCAGTTCTTC.

V gene TRBV27 combines with J gene TRBJ2-1, with D uncertain. This CDR3 contains 15 residues. Trimming left V 3 bases short and J 0 bases short, with 9 bases between. From germline, CDR1 is MNHEY and CDR2 SMNVEV (reference sequence). CDR3 region: CASSLIPSSYNEQFF. The CDR3 nucleotides are TGTGCCAGCAGTTTGATACCTAGCTCCTACAATGAGCAGTTCTTC.

This clonotype was seen ten or more times. This chain uses TRBV19 with TRBJ2-1, with D possibly TRBD2 on 5 matching bases. This CDR3 has 15 amino acids. Germline CDR1 is LNHDA and CDR2 is SQIVND (reference sequence). V shed 5 bases and J shed 0 bases, with 11 bases lying between them. The CDR3 protein is CASSPWENSYNEQFF. For the CDR3, the DNA is TGTGCCAGTAGTCCGTGGGAGAACTCCTACAATGAGCAGTTCTTC.

This clonotype was detected many times. The chain combines TRBV2 with TRBJ2-5; D ambiguous. The germline V gene has CDR1 SNHLY and CDR2 FYNNEI. This CDR3 is built from 15 residues. Trimming removed 2 bases at V and 4 bases at J, with 14 bases between. The chain's CDR3 is CASSEYRRGRETQYF. Here the CDR3 DNA reads TGTGCCAGCAGTGAATATCGACGAGGTCGAGAGACCCAGTACTTC.

The rearrangement joins TRBV28 to TRBJ2-1; 8 nucleotides match TRBD2. Germline lookup yields CDR1 MDHEN and CDR2 SYDVKM. The CDR3 length is 15 residues. V was pared by 4 bases and J by 8 bases, with 10 bases of the junction left unmatched. CDR3 bases: TGTGCCAGCAGTTACTCGAGACTAGCGAGCGATGAGCAGTTCTTC. Its protein product is CASSYSRLASDEQFF.

The genes are TRBV19 and TRBJ1-4; D unresolved. In germline, CDR1 is LNHDA, CDR2 SQIVND (reference sequence). V was pared by 3 bases and J by 13 bases, with 15 bases between. The CDR3 totals 13 residues. CDR3: CASSMDLGGGLFF. The CDR3 coding sequence is TGTGCCAGTAGTATGGACCTGGGAGGAGGACTGTTTTTT.

This clonotype was observed many times. The chain links TRBV28 to TRBJ1-4; weak D call: TRBD1 (5 bases). With 3 bases removed from V and 7 bases from J, the gap between germline ends came to 15 bases. CDR3 length equals 15 residues. Germline V gene lookup returns CDR1 MDHEN and CDR2 SYDVKM. CDR3 sequence reads: CASSLGLGQFEKLFF. CDR3 DNA: TGTGCCAGCAGTTTGGGGTTGGGGCAGTTTGAAAAACTGTTTTTT.

This clonotype was seen more than once but under ten times. CDR3 in amino acids: CASSQGTVSNQPQHF. The CDR3 bases are TGCGCCAGCAGCCAAGGGACCGTTAGCAATCAGCCCCAGCATTTT. The chain uses TRBV4-1 and TRBJ1-5; no clear D gene. CDR3 size: 15 residues. V was shortened by 1 base and J by 0 bases, with 7 bases between the two germline ends. Per the germline V gene, CDR1 is MGHRA and CDR2 is YSYEKL.

At least ten counts were recorded for this clonotype. This chain links TRBV28 with TRBJ2-7, with TRBD2 as a possible D gene (6 bases). Trimming removed 6 bases at V and 4 bases at J, with 22 bases between. Germline CDR1 MDHEN, CDR2 SYDVKM. This CDR3 comprises 16 residues. The DNA of the CDR3 is TGTGCCAGCAGAACCCCGTTGGAGGGTAATTTTTACGAGCAGTACTTC. Translating gives CASRTPLEGNFYEQYF.

This clonotype was counted ten times or more. The rearrangement uses TRBV6-1 and TRBJ1-4, with D possibly being TRBD1 (6 bases). Trimming left V 4 bases short and J 5 bases short, with 8 bases between. CDR3 length: 13 residues. The germline V gene has CDR1 MNHNS and CDR2 SASEGT. CDR3 in amino acids: CASSVQGNEKLFF. Written as DNA, the CDR3 is TGTGCCAGCAGTGTACAGGGAAATGAAAAACTGTTTTTT.

This clonotype turned up a few times. The gene calls are TRBV7-9 and TRBJ1-5; a possible D gene is TRBD1 (6 bases). The CDR3 covers 14 residues. V was clipped by 5 bases and J by 9 bases, with 17 bases between them. Germline V gene data show CDR1 as SEHNR and CDR2 as FQNEAQ (reference sequence). Here the CDR3 reads CASSTGRQDSPQHF. The CDR3 DNA sequence: TGTGCCAGCAGCACAGGCCGACAGGATTCGCCCCAGCATTTT. Together with reference TRBV7-9 and TRBJ1-5, the CDR3 gives the full variable domain: DTGVSQNPRHKITKRGQNVTFRCDPISEHNRLYWYRQTLGQGPEFLTYFQNEAQLEKSRLLSDRFSAERPKGSFSTLEIQRTEQGDSAMYLCASSTGRQDSPQHFGDGTRLSIL.

This clonotype was detected ten times or more. The V gene is TRBV6-1, the J gene TRBJ1-1; TRBD1 is a possible D gene (5 bases). Trimming left V 4 bases short and J 3 bases short, with 21 bases between. The CDR3 spans 17 residues. CDR1 and CDR2 (germline): MNHNS, SASEGT. DNA for the CDR3: TGTGCCAGCAGTGGGAGGGGCCTCATATGGTTGGACACTGAAGCTTTCTTT. Translating gives CASSGRGLIWLDTEAFF.

Many counts were recorded for this clonotype. V and J are TRBV19 and TRBJ2-1; 12 positions match TRBD2. Germline trimming cut 5 bases from V and 8 bases from J; bases unmatched to any gene: 10. CDR1 and CDR2 from the germline V gene are LNHDA and SQIVND (reference sequence). The CDR3 contains 16 residues. DNA for the CDR3: TGTGCCAGTAGTCCCCCCCCTAGCGGGAGGGCCGATGAGCAGTTCTTC. Encoded protein: CASSPPPSGRADEQFF.

The chain joins TRBV19 to TRBJ2-1, with 7 nucleotides matching TRBD2. The J segment lost 3 bases and the V segment lost 5 bases, leaving 19 bases of the junction unmatched. The length of the CDR3 is 19 residues. CDR1 is LNHDA and CDR2 is SQIVND in the germline V gene (reference sequence). As DNA, the CDR3 is TGTGCCAGTAGTCTATCCCCCCCACTAGTTTGGGGGGGCTACAATGAGCAGTTCTTC. It is translated as CASSLSPPLVWGGYNEQFF.

The rearrangement uses TRBV9 and TRBJ2-3, with 8 bases lining up with TRBD1. Germline values: CDR1 SGDLS, CDR2 YYNGEE. This CDR3 has 16 residues. The ends lost 5 bases at V and 3 bases at J; junction bases unmatched: 11. This chain's CDR3 is CASSMTGAMGTDTQYF. The DNA for the CDR3 is TGTGCCAGCAGTATGACAGGGGCAATGGGTACAGATACGCAGTATTTT.

This clonotype showed up many times. This rearrangement joins TRBV28 to TRBJ2-3; D is possibly TRBD1 (6 bases). The V and J ends lost 2 bases and 6 bases respectively, with 9 bases between them. The CDR3 spans 13 residues. The germline V gene encodes CDR1 MDHEN and CDR2 SYDVKM. The CDR3 region is CASSLTGKDTQYF. CDR3 nucleotides: TGTGCCAGCAGTTTAACAGGGAAGGATACGCAGTATTTT.

The J gene is TRBJ1-2, the V gene TRBV11-1; D gene unclear. Germline CDR1 SGHAT, CDR2 FQDESV (reference sequence). CDR3 length: 12 amino acids. The V end lost 5 bases, the J end lost 8 bases, and 12 bases lay between the germline ends. The CDR3 is CASSGDLGGYTF. The CDR3 nucleotides are TGTGCCAGCAGCGGAGACCTGGGCGGCTACACCTTC.

There are many counts of this clonotype. This rearrangement joins TRBV12-5 to TRBJ2-5, with TRBD2 matching 8 bases. Germline CDR1 and CDR2: LGHNT and FRNRAP. The CDR3 runs to 15 residues. V gave up 3 bases and J gave up 1 base; unmatched junction bases: 4. The CDR3 DNA sequence: TGTGCTAGTGGTTTAACAGCGGGAGCCCAAGAGACCCAGTACTTC. Protein: CASGLTAGAQETQYF.

This clonotype appeared a single time. Being one base from a much bigger clone, this may be a read error. The CDR3 DNA follows: TGCAGCGTTGATCTTTGGGGGACCTACAATGAGCATTTCTTC. It encodes CSVDLWGTYNEHFF. The J gene is TRBJ2-1, the V gene TRBV29-1; D is possibly TRBD1 or TRBD2 (5 bases each). The germline V gene has CDR1 SQVTM and CDR2 ANQGSEA. This CDR3 has 14 residues.

In this sample, this clonotype turned up a few times. The chain employs TRBV2 and TRBJ1-2; no clear D. Germline V gene data show CDR1 as SNHLY and CDR2 as FYNNEI. The CDR3 is made up of 14 amino acids. The ends were cut back, 6 bases at V and 3 bases at J, with 14 bases in the middle. CDR3: CASRVQSMYYGYTF. DNA for the CDR3: TGTGCCAGCAGAGTACAAAGTATGTACTATGGCTACACCTTC.

As concerns this clonotype: A clone one base away is much larger, so this may be a read error. The chain combines TRBV3-1 with TRBJ2-1, with 8 bases lining up with TRBD1. The CDR3 runs to 16 residues. Germline CDR1 is LGHDT and CDR2 is YNNKEL (reference sequence). Written as DNA, the CDR3 is TGTGCCAGCAGCCAAATCTCGGGACAGGCCTACAATGAGCAGTCCTTC. This gives the protein CASSQISGQAYNEQSF.

This clonotype was seen ten or more times. The chain uses TRBV3-1 and TRBJ1-5, with D perhaps matching TRBD1 (6 bases). The V end was cut by 0 bases, the J end by 7 bases, with 10 bases between. There are 14 residues in the CDR3. CDR1 is LGHDT, CDR2 YNNKEL, per germline (reference sequence). The CDR3 DNA reads TGTGCCAGCAGCCAAGACCAGGGGAGGCAGCCCCAGCATTTT. Translating gives CASSQDQGRQPQHF.

In this sample, this clonotype turned up many times. V and J are TRBV9 and TRBJ1-4; 11 bases map to TRBD1. CDR1 SGDLS and CDR2 YYNGEE come from the germline V gene. Losses at the gene ends were 2 bases for V and 7 bases for J; bases not matched to a gene: 4. The CDR3 sequence is 15 residues long. CDR3 region: CASSVGQGAREKLFF. DNA for the CDR3: TGTGCCAGCAGCGTCGGACAGGGGGCGCGTGAAAAACTGTTTTTT.

This clonotype has more than one count but fewer than ten. The chain combines TRBV6-1 with TRBJ1-3, with D hard to call. The CDR3 spans 12 residues. Germline assignment: CDR1 MNHNS and CDR2 SASEGT. Trimming pared 6 bases from V and 2 bases from J, leaving 5 bases between. As DNA, the CDR3 is TGTGCCAGCAGAAAAGCTGGAAACACCATATATTTT. This encodes CASRKAGNTIYF.